This entry lists 19 T cell receptor beta chains sequenced from one sample in a study of blood T cell repertoires in COVID-19. Measured with immunoSEQ multiplex PCR; TCRdb has only the in-frame clones, and not every one. This sample has 150,000 to 200,000 clones, with approximately 86% found just once. Sequences were obtained from peripheral blood. These receptors all come from an elderly woman in a cohort sampled during active or convalescent COVID-19.

V usage is TRBV10-3 and J usage is TRBJ1-5; 9 nucleotides line up with TRBD1. V was clipped by 3 bases and J by 6 bases; unmatched bases: 3. This CDR3 spans 14 amino acids. CDR1 and CDR2 from the germline V gene are ENHRY and SYGVKD. The chain's CDR3 is CAISEQGAGQPQHF. The CDR3 nucleotides read TGTGCCATCAGTGAACAGGGGGCCGGTCAGCCCCAGCATTTT.

This clone has a single count. V gene TRBV28 combines with J gene TRBJ1-4; D ambiguous. CDR1 MDHEN and CDR2 SYDVKM come from the germline V gene. V gave up 6 bases and J gave up 7 bases, with 12 bases separating them. The CDR3 loop spans 13 amino acids. CDR3 loop: CASSSDRGEKLFF. The CDR3 DNA reads TGTGCCAGCAGCTCAGATCGTGGTGAAAAACTGTTTTTT.

The chain carries TRBV6-5 and TRBJ2-3; D is possibly TRBD2 (5 bases). Germline V lookup: CDR1 MNHEY, CDR2 SVGAGI. V lost 6 bases, J lost 5 bases, and 12 bases lay in between. The CDR3 sequence is 13 residues long. The DNA of the CDR3 is TGTGCCAGCAGCCGGGATATCGGAGATACGCAGTATTTT. It codes for CASSRDIGDTQYF.

The V call is TRBV30, the J call TRBJ1-5, with 9 bases aligning to TRBD1. In germline, CDR1 is GTSNPN, CDR2 SVGIG (reference sequence). J gave up 4 bases and V 2 bases, and 9 bases lay outside the gene matches. The CDR3 has 16 residues. CDR3 in DNA: TGTGCCTGGAGTCCAACCCCGGACAGGGGAAATCAGCCCCAGCATTTT. It yields the protein CAWSPTPDRGNQPQHF.

This clone was seen only a few times. As DNA, the CDR3 is TGCGCCAGCAGCAGAGGAGACAGGGCAGGAGGTGGCTACACCTTC. It encodes CASSRGDRAGGGYTF. The chain recombines TRBV5-1 with TRBJ1-2; 7 bases line up with TRBD1. After removal of 4 bases from V and 7 bases from J, the junction contained 13 bases not matched to a gene. Germline CDR1 is SGHRS and CDR2 is YFSETQ. The CDR3 covers 15 residues.

This rearrangement joins TRBV5-6 to TRBJ2-2; 8 positions match TRBD1. The CDR3 spans 16 residues. The V and J ends lost 6 bases and 0 bases, in that order; junction bases with no gene match: 7. The germline CDR1 and CDR2 sequences are SGHDT and YYEEEE. DNA for the CDR3: TGTGCCAGCACCCTCCTGACAGGGGCGAACACCGGGGAGCTGTTTTTT. Its translation: CASTLLTGANTGELFF.

The chain joins TRBV2 to TRBJ2-5; tentative D call: TRBD2 (6 bases). This CDR3 spans 13 amino acids. CDR1 is SNHLY, CDR2 FYNNEI, per germline. Trimming left V 7 bases short and J 3 bases short, with 12 bases between. CDR3 sequence: CASISAGKETQYF. For the CDR3, the DNA is TGTGCCAGCATATCGGCGGGGAAAGAGACCCAGTACTTC.

The genes are TRBV5-5 and TRBJ1-6; D is perhaps TRBD1 (5 bases). The CDR3 consists of 18 residues. The V gene's germline CDR1 is SGHKS and CDR2 YYEKEE (reference sequence). V lost 0 bases and J lost 1, with 14 bases in between. The CDR3 DNA reads as TGTGCCAGCAGCTTGGGCTCGGGGGGTTGGTCCTATAATTCACCCCTCCACTTT. Residues: CASSLGSGGWSYNSPLHF. The full variable domain, in which reference TRBV5-5 and TRBJ1-6 provide the parts outside the CDR3, is DAGVTQSPTHLIKTRGQQVTLRCSPISGHKSVSWYQQVLGQGPQFIFQYYEKEERGRGNFPDRFSARQFPNYSSELNVNALLLGDSALYLCASSLGSGGWSYNSPLHFGNGTRLTVT.

The CDR3 DNA sequence: TGTGCCAGCAGTCACGACACCACAGATAGAGAAGATACGCAGTATTTT. Translating it yields CASSHDTTDREDTQYF. The chain couples TRBV5-4 to TRBJ2-3, with D unresolved. The V end was cut by 5 bases, the J end by 5 bases, with 21 bases between. CDR1 SGHNT and CDR2 YYREEE come from the germline V gene (reference sequence). The CDR3 spans 16 residues.

This sequence joins TRBV20-1 and TRBJ2-1; D unresolved. The germline V gene encodes CDR1 DFQATT and CDR2 SNEGSKA (reference sequence). The CDR3 is 11 amino acids. The ends were cut back, 2 bases at V and 9 bases at J, with 8 bases in the middle. Here the CDR3 reads CSARLVTEQFF. CDR3 nucleotides: TGCAGTGCTAGACTAGTCACTGAGCAGTTCTTC.

This chain connects TRBV5-1 to TRBJ2-5; no clear D gene. V was pared by 4 bases and J by 4 bases, with 8 bases between. Germline V gene data show CDR1 as SGHRS and CDR2 as YFSETQ. This CDR3 region has 12 residues. The CDR3 loop is CASSPFRETQYF. The CDR3 DNA sequence: TGCGCCAGCAGCCCGTTTCGAGAGACCCAGTACTTC.

The V call is TRBV10-3, the J call TRBJ2-7, with D possibly being TRBD2 (6 bases). CDR1 and CDR2 (germline): ENHRY, SYGVKD. V was pared by 2 bases and J by 2 bases, with 10 bases between. This CDR3 is built from 14 residues. CDR3 coding DNA: TGTGCCATCAGTGAGGCGGGGAACACCTACGAGCAGTACTTC. Its protein product is CAISEAGNTYEQYF.

The chain uses TRBV18 and TRBJ1-6; 8 bases line up with TRBD1. Per germline, CDR1 KGHSH and CDR2 LQKENI. V shed 4 bases and J 10 bases; nucleotides not matched to a gene: 9. The CDR3 sequence is 15 residues long. CDR3 in DNA: TGTGCCAGCTCACAGGACAGGGTGGAAGGATCACCCCTCCACTTT. Its protein is CASSQDRVEGSPLHF.

The genes are TRBV19 and TRBJ2-1, with TRBD2 matching over 14 bases. CDR3 length: 19 amino acids. Germline loops: CDR1 LNHDA, CDR2 SQIVND (reference sequence). The V gene end was trimmed by 5 bases and the J gene end by 0 bases; junction bases not matched to a gene: 9. The CDR3, as DNA: TGTGCCAGTAGTTGGGCCGGGACTAGCGGGGGCCGCTCCTACAATGAGCAGTTCTTC. Translation: CASSWAGTSGGRSYNEQFF.

This chain's CDR3 is CASSQATLTGGEQYF. The CDR3 bases are TGTGCCAGCAGCCAAGCCACTTTAACAGGGGGCGAGCAGTACTTC. The V and J genes are TRBV3-1 (or the pseudogene TRBV3-2) and TRBJ2-7; 8 bases agree with TRBD1. CDR1 is LGHDT and CDR2 is YNNKEL in the germline V gene (reference sequence). The CDR3 contains 15 residues. The ends lost 1 base at V and 6 bases at J; junction bases unmatched: 8.

This clone was detected only a few times. The chain uses TRBV5-1 and TRBJ1-1; D unclear. With 4 bases removed from V and 3 bases from J, the gap between germline ends came to 10 bases. The CDR3 contains 13 residues. Germline CDR1 and CDR2: SGHRS and YFSETQ. The CDR3 loop is CASSLQEDTEAFF. CDR3 nucleotide sequence: TGCGCCAGCAGCCTTCAAGAGGACACTGAAGCTTTCTTT.

V and J are TRBV11-3 and TRBJ2-7; 9 bases are shared with TRBD1. The CDR3 has 17 residues. CDR1 is SGHNT, CDR2 YENEEA, per germline. J was trimmed by 2 bases and V by 5 bases; bases with no gene match: 13. CDR3 DNA sequence: TGTGCCAGCAGCCCAGGGACAGGGAGGGCCCTTACCTACGAGCAGTACTTC. It specifies CASSPGTGRALTYEQYF.

The J gene is TRBJ2-7, the V gene TRBV10-1, with TRBD2 matching over 8 bases. CDR1 WNHNN and CDR2 SYGVQD come from the germline V gene (reference sequence). With 7 bases clipped from V and 6 bases from J, the junction kept 5 bases outside the gene matches. This CDR3 is built from 12 residues. The chain's CDR3 is CASTREGGEQYV. DNA for the CDR3: TGCGCCAGCACCCGGGAGGGTGGCGAGCAGTACGTC.

This chain joins TRBV7-6 and TRBJ1-4, with 9 bases matching TRBD1. J was trimmed by 4 bases and V by 1 base; bases with no gene match: 1. The CDR3 totals 15 residues. The germline CDR1 and CDR2 sequences are SGHVS and FNYEAQ. The CDR3 DNA reads as TGTGCCAGCAGCTTAGGACAGGGGGGTAATGAAAAACTGTTTTTT. This codes for CASSLGQGGNEKLFF.